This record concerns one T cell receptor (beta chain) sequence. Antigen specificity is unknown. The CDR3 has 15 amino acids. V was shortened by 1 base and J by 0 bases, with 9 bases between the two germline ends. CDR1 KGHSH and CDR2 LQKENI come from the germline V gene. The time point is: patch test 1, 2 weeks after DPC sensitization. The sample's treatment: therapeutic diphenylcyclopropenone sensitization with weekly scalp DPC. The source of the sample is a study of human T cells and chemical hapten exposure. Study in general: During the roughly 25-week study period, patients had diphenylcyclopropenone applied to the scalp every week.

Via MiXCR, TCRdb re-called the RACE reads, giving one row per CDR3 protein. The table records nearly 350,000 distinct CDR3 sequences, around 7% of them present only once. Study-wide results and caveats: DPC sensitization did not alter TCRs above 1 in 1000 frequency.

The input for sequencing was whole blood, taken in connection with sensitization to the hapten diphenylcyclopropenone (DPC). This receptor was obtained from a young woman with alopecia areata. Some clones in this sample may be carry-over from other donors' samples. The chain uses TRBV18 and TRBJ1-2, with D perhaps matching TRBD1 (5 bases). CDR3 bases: TGTGCCAGCTCACCACTGCCGGGACCTAACTATGGCTACACCTTC. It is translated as CASSPLPGPNYGYTF.